Listed below are T cell receptor beta chains from one sample, sequenced in a study of CXCR3-negative and CXCR3-positive naive CD8 T cells. TCRdb reanalyzed the 5' RACE reads, giving one entry per CDR3 protein sequence and no DNA. The listing contains about 50,000 distinct CDR3 sequences. Sequencing was carried out using naive CXCR3- CD8+ T cells from blood. These receptors were collected from a human donor in good health. Some clones in this sample may be carry-over from other donors' samples. CDR3s include the opening cysteine and the closing phenylalanine or tryptophan.

j_call,cdr3_length,v_call,cdr3_aa
TRBJ2-7,13,TRBV20-1,CSAHSGGAYEQYF
TRBJ2-7,14,TRBV29-1,CSVETQSYPYEQYF
TRBJ2-1,12,TRBV7-9,CASAQGFNEQFF
TRBJ2-2,18,TRBV6-5,CASSLTSTSGGYTGELFF
TRBJ2-7,15,TRBV20-1,CSAREWDRSSYEQYF
TRBJ2-5,17,TRBV3-1,CASSQDRGLAGQETQYF
TRBJ2-7,15,TRBV7-2,CASSRTGDSSYEQYF
TRBJ2-5,15,TRBV28,CASTPSGGPKETHYF
TRBJ2-5,14,TRBV25-1,CASSNVGDLETQYF
TRBJ2-5,13,TRBV27,CASRGALQETQYF
TRBJ2-7,14,TRBV5-1,CASSLSGGAYEQYF
TRBJ2-7,12,TRBV7-2,CASSFTPYEQYF
TRBJ2-1,14,TRBV4-3,CASSQERTYNEQFF
TRBJ2-1,16,TRBV12-3/TRBV12-4,CASSSRGSGGAYEQFF
TRBJ2-2,17,TRBV7-2,CASSPILAGGPTGELFF
TRBJ2-2,17,TRBV7-8,CASSLALGDSHTGELFF
TRBJ2-2,12,TRBV12-3/TRBV12-4,CASSDLAGELFF
TRBJ2-7,15,TRBV6-5,CASSYSAGGSYEQYF
TRBJ2-1,14,TRBV7-7,CASSSLGLYNEQFF
TRBJ2-7,15,TRBV18,CASSPLSGGAYEQYF
TRBJ1-2,14,TRBV7-8,CASSLGGLNYGYTF
TRBJ2-6,19,TRBV12-5,CASGFAGQGELNGANVLTF
TRBJ2-2,15,TRBV14,CASSQVQGWTGELFF
TRBJ1-1,15,TRBV7-6,CASSRSGGVGTEAFF
TRBJ2-7,14,TRBV4-3,CASSQDRAGDEQYF
TRBJ2-1,14,TRBV6-5,CASSYSGTSNEQFF
TRBJ2-7,12,TRBV20-1,CSARDITPLLDF
TRBJ2-1,15,TRBV4-3,CASSQDVAGYNEQFF
TRBJ1-1,17,TRBV21-1,CASSYRATWIKNTEAFF
TRBJ2-5,15,TRBV6-2/TRBV6-3,CASSPTSGEKETQYF
TRBJ2-1,15,TRBV20-1,CSAPGALSSYNEQFF
TRBJ2-1,16,TRBV7-2,CASSLVPMSSYNEQFF
TRBJ1-2,14,TRBV4-3,CASSQGQYSYGYTF
TRBJ1-2,13,TRBV12-3/TRBV12-4,CASSFSISYGYTF
TRBJ2-7,13,TRBV12-3/TRBV12-4,CASSLTGTSEQYF
TRBJ2-7,12,TRBV7-2,CASSLYEEEQYF
TRBJ2-3,18,TRBV7-3,CASSFHPPGTGRADTQYF
TRBJ1-5,15,TRBV28,CASEGGGDSNQPQHF
TRBJ2-5,17,TRBV12-3/TRBV12-4,CASSSGPVLEHQETQYF
TRBJ2-1,15,TRBV7-3,CASSLGTSAYNEQFF
TRBJ2-2,16,TRBV5-1,CASSHGLAVNTGELFF
TRBJ2-5,13,TRBV29-1,CSVTLTGYETQYF
TRBJ1-2,16,TRBV28,CASSTFTGWGDYGYTF
TRBJ1-1,12,TRBV7-9,CASSTIQGASFF
TRBJ2-5,13,TRBV7-7,CASSHWDQETQYF
TRBJ1-2,15,TRBV7-9,CASSLGEGNSYGYTF
TRBJ2-1,15,TRBV19,CASKERVSSYNEQFF
TRBJ2-7,17,TRBV9,CASSARKDGTTSYEQYF
TRBJ2-1,15,TRBV9,CASSSDRTPYNEQFF
TRBJ2-2,15,TRBV6-2/TRBV6-3,CASSYSRGGTGELFF
TRBJ1-2,14,TRBV7-9,CASSSTGTHLGYTF
TRBJ2-5,12,TRBV29-1,CSVVRPGETQYF
TRBJ2-7,14,TRBV9,CASSVGRETYEQYF